The 27 T cell receptor beta chains given below trace back to one sample, sequenced in a study of regulatory T cells in long-lasting Graves disease (dated by TCRdb to about 2021). What the time point label conveys for this sample: persistent/refractory GD, antithyroid drugs over 5 years with positive TRAb. RNA was extracted from PBMCs in TRIzol for both TCR sequencing and RNA sequencing. Library preparation was by multiplex PCR. TCRdb shows the sequencer as Illumina HiSeq 4000. To build TCR beta libraries, CDR3 regions were amplified by Arm-PCR using iRepertoire HTBI primers. Through fastp at Q25 and MiXCR, TCRdb rebuilt clones from the public reads, retaining in-frame beta chains. Rows are unified per CDR3 protein, each entry keeping the most common DNA and genes. This sample has around 460,000 distinct CDR3 sequences in its table, and approximately 23% of those were observed once. The ten largest clones add up to roughly 13% of the sample.

The sequencing used peripheral blood mononuclear cells (PBMCs), collected when the disease was refractory, from a patient treated with antithyroid drugs. These receptors originate from a female donor with Graves disease.

This clonotype was counted between two and nine times. The chain links TRBV20-1 to TRBJ2-2; TRBD2 matches 14 bases. Trimming removed 1 base from V and 5 bases from J; junction bases left unmatched: 6. The germline CDR1 and CDR2 sequences are DFQATT and SNEGSKA (reference sequence). This CDR3 is built from 17 residues. The chain's CDR3 is CSARGTSGGPWTGELFF. CDR3 coding DNA: TGCAGTGCTAGAGGGACTAGCGGGGGGCCCTGGACCGGGGAGCTGTTTTTT.

This chain's CDR3 is CASSIEGLAATEAFF. The CDR3 nucleotides are TGTGCCAGTAGTATAGAAGGCTTGGCGGCCACTGAAGCTTTCTTT. This sequence joins TRBV19 and TRBJ1-1; D gene unclear. Trimming stripped 0 bases from V and 4 bases from J, with 12 bases between. The CDR3 consists of 15 residues. Germline V gene lookup returns CDR1 LNHDA and CDR2 SQIVND (reference sequence).

The chain employs TRBV29-1 and TRBJ2-7; 10 bases are shared with TRBD2. The CDR3 loop spans 14 amino acids. V trimming: 4 bases; J trimming: 5 bases; junction bases outside the gene matches: 8. Germline V CDR1 and CDR2: SQVTM, ANQGSEA. The CDR3 protein is CSVVPRSGGDEQYF. The CDR3 DNA reads as TGCAGCGTTGTCCCTAGGAGCGGGGGGGACGAGCAGTACTTC.

This clonotype was detected a few times. The chain employs TRBV30 and TRBJ1-1, with D possibly being TRBD1 (5 bases). The CDR3 contains 14 residues. Trimming cost V 7 bases and J 2 bases, with 17 bases left between them. CDR1 is GTSNPN, CDR2 SVGIG, per germline (reference sequence). Here the CDR3 DNA reads TGTGCCTTTACAGGCCCAAATACAAACACTGAAGCTTTCTTT. Protein sequence: CAFTGPNTNTEAFF.

This clonotype has more than one count but fewer than ten. The genes are TRBV25-1 and TRBJ1-2; the D gene is possibly TRBD1 (5 bases). The V and J ends lost 4 bases and 4 bases respectively, with 19 bases between them. The CDR3 has 16 residues. CDR1 is MGHDK and CDR2 is SYGVNS in the germline V gene. CDR3 loop: CASSGGVGSSGYGYTF. CDR3 nucleotide sequence: TGTGCCAGCAGTGGGGGGGTGGGGTCATCGGGCTATGGCTACACCTTC.

Details on this clonotype: A much larger clone differs by one base, so this may be a read error. V and J are TRBV5-1 and TRBJ1-4; D gene ambiguous. Germline V gene sequence: CDR1 SGHRS, CDR2 YFSETQ. The CDR3 consists of 16 residues. CDR3 protein: CASGFQALATNEKLFF. CDR3 bases: TGCGCCAGCGGCTTTCAGGCATTGGCCACTAATGAAAAACTGTTTTTT.

This clonotype was counted ten times or more. Written as DNA, the CDR3 is TGTGCCAGCAGTTATAGAGAGACCCAGTACTTC. It is translated as CASSYRETQYF. The rearrangement links TRBV6-2 or TRBV6-3 to TRBJ2-5; D ambiguous. This CDR3 comprises 11 residues. Trimming took 3 bases from V and 4 from J, leaving 3 bases between them. Germline CDR1 is MNHEY and CDR2 is SVGEGT.

The chain has TRBV3-1 and TRBJ2-7; D may be TRBD2 (5 bases). The germline CDR1 and CDR2 sequences are LGHDT and YNNKEL (reference sequence). Trimming shortened V by 0 bases and J by 8 bases, and 11 bases separated the two germline ends. The CDR3 spans 13 residues. CDR3 in DNA: TGTGCCAGCAGCCAAGATAGGACTGGGAAGCAGTACTTC. It specifies CASSQDRTGKQYF.

The J gene is TRBJ1-5, the V gene TRBV20-1; 8 bases are a match to TRBD1. V lost 2 bases, J lost 6 bases, and 9 bases stayed unmatched. Germline loops: CDR1 DFQATT, CDR2 SNEGSKA (reference sequence). This CDR3 is 15 amino acids long. The CDR3 reads CSARLSRGQAQPQHF. The CDR3 region has the DNA TGCAGTGCTAGACTCTCCAGGGGGCAGGCTCAGCCCCAGCATTTT.

The V and J genes are TRBV24-1 and TRBJ2-5; 14 bases match TRBD2. Germline lookup yields CDR1 KGHDR and CDR2 SFDVKD. With 3 bases clipped from V and 5 bases from J, the junction kept 4 bases outside the gene matches. The CDR3 is 16 amino acids. The CDR3 region is CATSDPTSGGAETQYF. CDR3 DNA sequence: TGTGCCACCAGTGATCCGACTAGCGGGGGGGCGGAGACCCAGTACTTC.

CDR3 sequence reads: CSAPGLAGVGETQYF. In nucleotides, the CDR3 is TGCAGTGCTCCGGGACTAGCGGGGGTAGGCGAGACCCAGTACTTC. The V and J genes are TRBV20-1 and TRBJ2-5, with 14 bases matching TRBD2. Germline V gives CDR1 DFQATT, CDR2 SNEGSKA (reference sequence). The CDR3 covers 15 residues. Losses at the gene ends were 5 bases for V and 5 bases for J; bases not matched to a gene: 7.

This sequence joins TRBV19 and TRBJ2-2; 8 bases align to TRBD1. The germline gives CDR1 LNHDA, CDR2 SQIVND (reference sequence). This CDR3 comprises 17 residues. The V segment lost 10 bases and the J segment 3 bases; nucleotides outside the gene matches: 16. The CDR3 nucleotides read TGTGCCACCCCTCAGGATGCCAGGGGGCGCGACACCGGGGAGCTGTTTTTT. The encoded protein is CATPQDARGRDTGELFF.

The V call is TRBV6-2 or TRBV6-3, the J call TRBJ1-1, with a tentative D call TRBD1 (5 bases). Deletions cut 6 bases from V and 6 bases from J, with 8 bases between. Germline V lookup: CDR1 MNHEY, CDR2 SVGEGT. CDR3 length: 11 amino acids. The CDR3 loop reads CASSWDSEAFF. The CDR3 DNA sequence: TGTGCCAGCAGCTGGGACTCTGAAGCTTTCTTT.

This clonotype was observed at least ten times. Germline and junction disagree at one end, which may indicate a read error. This chain links TRBV28 with TRBJ1-1; possible D gene TRBD1, 6 bases. The CDR3 is 15 amino acids. CDR1 MDHEN and CDR2 SYDVKM come from the germline V gene. DNA for the CDR3: TGTGCCAGCAGTTTAATGTCGGGGGCCAACAGTGAAGCTTTCTTT. Translation gives CASSLMSGANSEAFF.

This chain joins TRBV11-3 and TRBJ2-3, with D perhaps matching TRBD1 or TRBD2 (5 bases each). Germline V lookup: CDR1 SGHNT, CDR2 YENEEA. V lost 8 bases, J lost 5 bases, and 8 bases lay in between. This CDR3 has 11 residues. CDR3 sequence reads: CASEGRDTQYF. CDR3 coding DNA: TGTGCCAGCGAGGGACGAGATACGCAGTATTTT.

Many counts were recorded for this clonotype. This sequence joins TRBV7-2 and TRBJ2-7, with 10 bases aligning to TRBD2. The trim removed 8 bases at V and 2 bases at J, leaving 6 bases unmatched. CDR3 length: 14 amino acids. CDR1 and CDR2 (germline): SGHTA, FQGNSA. CDR3: CASSSGTSAYEQYF. The CDR3 coding sequence is TGTGCCAGCTCCTCCGGGACTAGCGCCTACGAGCAGTACTTC.

The rearrangement links TRBV19 to TRBJ1-1; 10 positions agree with TRBD1. Germline CDR1 LNHDA, CDR2 SQIVND (reference sequence). This CDR3 comprises 14 residues. V trimming: 7 bases; J trimming: 3 bases; junction bases outside the gene matches: 5. CDR3 amino acids: CASKLGTGDTEAFF. CDR3 DNA sequence: TGTGCCAGTAAGTTGGGGACAGGGGACACTGAAGCTTTCTTT.

This clonotype has ten or more counts. The rearrangement joins TRBV9 to TRBJ1-5; 11 bases map to TRBD1. Germline trimming cut 5 bases from V and 6 bases from J; bases unmatched to any gene: 4. Germline CDR1 and CDR2: SGDLS and YYNGEE. The CDR3 length is 14 residues. CDR3 bases: TGTGCCAGCAGTGTCGGGACAGGGGGTCAGCCCCAGCATTTT. Amino acids: CASSVGTGGQPQHF.

This clonotype was detected many times. This chain connects TRBV7-2 to TRBJ2-5; D unresolved. Germline V gene data show CDR1 as SGHTA and CDR2 as FQGNSA. This CDR3 spans 15 amino acids. The ends were cut back, 1 base at V and 0 bases at J, with 9 bases in the middle. This chain's CDR3 is CASSLVSGYQETQYF. In DNA, the CDR3 is TGTGCCAGCAGCTTAGTTTCCGGCTACCAAGAGACCCAGTACTTC.

This clonotype occurred many times. V and J are TRBV6-5 and TRBJ2-5; D is ambiguous. Trimming stripped 0 bases from V and 4 bases from J, with 9 bases between. CDR3 length: 14 amino acids. Germline V CDR1 and CDR2: MNHEY, SVGAGI. The CDR3 sequence: CASSYSRPRETQYF. The CDR3 DNA is TGTGCCAGCAGTTACTCCCGGCCAAGAGAGACCCAGTACTTC.

The rearrangement joins TRBV19 to TRBJ1-5; D unresolved. V shed 4 bases and J shed 3 bases, with 10 bases lying between them. CDR1 is LNHDA and CDR2 is SQIVND in the germline V gene (reference sequence). The CDR3 sequence is 14 residues long. The CDR3 coding sequence is TGTGCCAGTAGTACTATCGGAACCAATCAGCCCCAGCATTTT. Amino acid sequence: CASSTIGTNQPQHF.

The chain is built from TRBV6-2 or TRBV6-3 and TRBJ2-1; 8 bases align to TRBD2. The germline CDR1 and CDR2 sequences are MNHEY and SVGEGT. The J segment lost 8 bases and the V segment lost 0 bases, leaving 12 bases of the junction unmatched. The CDR3 is 17 residues long. This CDR3 reads CASSYSIPSSGGHEQFF. The CDR3 DNA reads TGTGCCAGCAGTTACTCGATCCCCTCGAGCGGGGGCCATGAGCAGTTCTTC.

This clonotype was recorded many times. The V call is TRBV7-9, the J call TRBJ1-2; a possible D gene is TRBD1 (5 bases). The CDR3 covers 13 residues. Germline V gene data show CDR1 as SEHNR and CDR2 as FQNEAQ (reference sequence). Trimming cost V 5 bases and J 3 bases, with 10 bases left between them. The CDR3 DNA sequence: TGTGCCAGCAGCCGGACATCCGACTATGGCTACACCTTC. Protein sequence: CASSRTSDYGYTF. Complete variable domain (other parts from reference TRBV7-9 and TRBJ1-2): DTGVSQNPRHKITKRGQNVTFRCDPISEHNRLYWYRQTLGQGPEFLTYFQNEAQLEKSRLLSDRFSAERPKGSFSTLEIQRTEQGDSAMYLCASSRTSDYGYTFGSGTRLTVV.

This clonotype was seen a few times. V and J are TRBV3-1 and TRBJ1-6; possibly TRBD1 for D (6 bases). The CDR3 contains 16 residues. V was clipped by 3 bases and J by 6 bases, with 15 bases between them. Germline CDR1 reads LGHDT; CDR2 reads YNNKEL (reference sequence). This CDR3 is CASSQAGTLANSPLHF. The CDR3 bases are TGTGCCAGCAGCCAGGCCGGGACACTTGCTAATTCACCCCTCCACTTT.

There are many counts of this clonotype. The chain has TRBV7-2 and TRBJ2-7; no clear D. The CDR3 covers 14 residues. V lost 5 bases and J 3 bases, leaving 14 bases between the germline ends. In germline, CDR1 is SGHTA, CDR2 FQGNSA. The CDR3 region has the DNA TGTGCCAGCAGCCCCCGCGTAGTCGGCTACGAGCAGTACTTC. As protein: CASSPRVVGYEQYF.

This clonotype was observed at least ten times. The chain has TRBV28 and TRBJ1-3, with 10 bases fitting TRBD1. Germline V gene data show CDR1 as MDHEN and CDR2 as SYDVKM. CDR3 length: 15 amino acids. V dropped 6 bases and J dropped 4; count of bases not matched to a gene: 6. Here the CDR3 reads CASRGDRGHGNTIYF. CDR3 sequence (DNA): TGTGCCAGCAGGGGCGACAGGGGGCACGGAAACACCATATATTTT.

This clonotype was seen more than once but under ten times. The chain recombines TRBV20-1 with TRBJ1-1, with D perhaps TRBD1 (5 bases). This CDR3 has 16 amino acids. V shed 2 bases and J shed 0 bases, with 16 bases lying between them. CDR1 is DFQATT and CDR2 is SNEGSKA in the germline V gene (reference sequence). The CDR3 DNA is TGCAGTGCTAGACCCGGGGACCCAGGACTGAACACTGAAGCTTTCTTT. It specifies CSARPGDPGLNTEAFF.